The 23 T cell receptor beta chains reported below all come from one sample, sequenced in a study of prognosis after radiotherapy for stage I lung cancer. Genomic DNA was subjected to two-round multiplex PCR for amplification of TCR beta CDR3. Primers were specific to each TRBV and TRBJ gene in first-round PCR. TCRdb independently ran MiXCR on the multiplex PCR reads; one entry per CDR3 protein. Among over 25,000 distinct CDR3 sequences listed, 40% to 55% were seen once. Sequenced here: PBMCs, sampled before or after stereotactic body radiation therapy (not recorded which). These receptors were obtained from a donor of 50 years or more with non-small cell lung cancer.

The J gene is TRBJ2-2, the V gene TRBV28; the match to TRBD1 covers 7 bases. The CDR3 runs to 15 residues. V shed 7 bases and J 5 bases; nucleotides not matched to a gene: 10. Looked up from germline, CDR1 is MDHEN and CDR2 is SYDVKM. Here the CDR3 reads CASTWSRGSTGELFF. The CDR3 nucleotides are TGTGCCAGCACCTGGTCCAGGGGGAGTACCGGGGAGCTGTTTTTT. The full variable domain, rest sourced from reference TRBV28 and TRBJ2-2, is DVKVTQSSRYLVKRTGEKVFLECVQDMDHENMFWYRQDPGLGLRLIYFSYDVKMKEKGDIPEGYSVSREKKERFSLILESASTNQTSMYLCASTWSRGSTGELFFGEGSRLTVL.

This clonotype was detected once. This sequence joins TRBV5-4 and TRBJ2-1; TRBD1 might be the D (6 bases). Germline loops: CDR1 SGHNT, CDR2 YYREEE (reference sequence). Trimming took 4 bases from V and 9 from J, leaving 11 bases between them. The length of the CDR3 is 12 residues. The CDR3 region has the DNA TGTGCCAGCAGCGCAAGGGGGAGTGAGCAGTTCTTC. Translating gives CASSARGSEQFF.

This clonotype was recorded many times. The J gene is TRBJ1-2, the V gene TRBV6-2 or TRBV6-3, with D perhaps TRBD1 (6 bases). Trimming shortened V by 5 bases and J by 4 bases, and 17 bases separated the two germline ends. The germline V gene encodes CDR1 MNHEY and CDR2 SVGEGT. This CDR3 contains 15 residues. CDR3 nucleotides: TGTGCCAGCAGTGAAGCGGACAGACCGTCCTATGGCTACACCTTC. Translating it yields CASSEADRPSYGYTF.

About this clonotype: This could be a read error, since a much larger clone is one nucleotide away. The chain has TRBV5-1 and TRBJ2-1, with a tentative D call TRBD1 (7 bases). Germline lookup yields CDR1 SGHRS and CDR2 YFSETQ. V was cut by 3 bases and J by 8 bases, with 12 bases left in between. CDR3 length: 13 amino acids. CDR3 loop: CASSSRGVDEQFF. The CDR3 bases are TGCGCCAGCAGCTCCAGGGGGGTCGATGAGCAGTTCTTC.

This clonotype was observed at least ten times. The chain has TRBV20-1 and TRBJ2-7; maybe TRBD2 (5 bases). Trimming took 0 bases from V and 11 from J, leaving 11 bases between them. This CDR3 is built from 11 residues. Looked up from germline, CDR1 is DFQATT and CDR2 is SNEGSKA (reference sequence). The CDR3 is CSARDQRQKYF. The CDR3 coding sequence is TGCAGTGCTAGAGACCAGCGGCAAAAGTACTTC.

Comments on this clonotype: The junction does not match germline at one end; this may be a read error. The chain carries TRBV20-1 and TRBJ1-1; 11 nucleotides agree with TRBD1. The CDR3 has 15 residues. Germline CDR1 DFQATT, CDR2 SNEGSKA (reference sequence). CDR3 DNA sequence: TGCAGTGCTAGACCCCGGGACAGGGGGGACACTGAAGCTTTATTT. Protein product: CSARPRDRGDTEALF.

This clonotype was detected ten times or more. The chain uses TRBV7-9 and TRBJ1-1; the D gene is possibly TRBD1 (6 bases). CDR3 size: 16 residues. Trimming removed 2 bases from V and 1 base from J, with 14 bases in between. The V gene's germline CDR1 is SEHNR and CDR2 FQNEAQ (reference sequence). Here the CDR3 DNA reads TGTGCCAGCAGCTTAAGGGGGGGTGGGGGGAACACTGAAGCTTTCTTT. It encodes CASSLRGGGGNTEAFF. The full variable domain, with the rest looked up from reference TRBV7-9 and TRBJ1-1, is DTGVSQNPRHKITKRGQNVTFRCDPISEHNRLYWYRQTLGQGPEFLTYFQNEAQLEKSRLLSDRFSAERPKGSFSTLEIQRTEQGDSAMYLCASSLRGGGGNTEAFFGQGTRLTVV.

This clonotype was observed many times. V is TRBV6-2 or TRBV6-3 and J is TRBJ1-2; unclear D gene. Trimming removed 8 bases at V and 7 bases at J, with 11 bases between. CDR1 is MNHEY, CDR2 SVGEGT, per germline. The CDR3 contains 11 residues. The CDR3 here is CASSDWGGYTF. The CDR3 DNA is TGTGCCAGCTCCGATTGGGGTGGCTACACCTTC.

This clonotype was counted at least ten times. This CDR3 reads CASSVDSSYNEQFF. CDR3 nucleotide sequence: TGTGCCAGCAGCGTAGACAGCTCCTACAATGAGCAGTTCTTC. This sequence joins TRBV9 and TRBJ2-1; no firm D call. CDR1 and CDR2 (germline): SGDLS, YYNGEE. With 0 bases removed from V and 0 bases from J, the gap between germline ends came to 4 bases. The CDR3 is 14 residues long.

By its share, this clonotype is medium-sized. The chain couples TRBV6-9 to TRBJ2-1, with D possibly matching TRBD2 (7 bases). The germline CDR1 and CDR2 sequences are MNHGY and SVAAGI. The CDR3 is 14 residues long. The V and J ends lost 3 bases and 10 bases respectively, with 16 bases between them. The chain's CDR3 is CASSYPNRGGEQFF. In nucleotides, the CDR3 is TGTGCCAGCAGTTACCCAAATCGCGGGGGCGAGCAGTTCTTC.

There are many counts of this clonotype. This sequence joins TRBV24-1 and TRBJ2-2; D is possibly TRBD1 (5 bases). Per germline, CDR1 KGHDR and CDR2 SFDVKD. V was cut by 0 bases and J by 4 bases, with 14 bases left in between. CDR3 size: 17 residues. This CDR3 reads CATSDLKGPGPTGELFF. CDR3 DNA sequence: TGTGCCACCAGTGATTTGAAGGGGCCAGGGCCCACCGGGGAGCTGTTTTTT.

This clonotype was recorded only once. One junction end does not reproduce the germline sequence, and a read error may be involved. The chain joins TRBV19 to TRBJ2-1, with TRBD2 matching over 11 bases. Germline CDR1 and CDR2: LNHDA and SQIVND (reference sequence). CDR3 length: 17 residues. The CDR3 sequence is CASSPWTSGRYYNEQLF. In nucleotides, the CDR3 is TGTGCCAGTAGTCCCTGGACTAGCGGGCGCTACTACAATGAGCAGTTATTC.

Many counts were recorded for this clonotype. The chain recombines TRBV7-2 with TRBJ1-1; 8 nucleotides agree with TRBD1. This CDR3 has 15 residues. V shed 1 base, J shed 9 bases, and the junction held 10 bases outside the gene matches. Germline V gives CDR1 SGHTA, CDR2 FQGNSA. This CDR3 reads CASSLDQGAVGKAFF. The CDR3 coding sequence is TGTGCCAGCAGCTTAGATCAGGGGGCGGTAGGTAAAGCTTTCTTT.

In its sample, this clonotype was seen once. J is TRBJ1-2 and V is TRBV28; D gene ambiguous. The V end lost 4 bases, the J end lost 6 bases, and 18 bases lay between the germline ends. CDR3 size: 15 residues. Per germline, CDR1 MDHEN and CDR2 SYDVKM. CDR3 region: CASSSYPNSDNGYTF. CDR3 bases: TGTGCCAGCAGTTCATACCCCAATTCTGATAATGGCTACACCTTC.

Many counts were recorded for this clonotype. The V and J genes are TRBV20-1 and TRBJ1-5; D is unclear. Germline CDR1 reads DFQATT; CDR2 reads SNEGSKA (reference sequence). The V end lost 3 bases, the J end lost 3 bases, and 12 bases lay between the germline ends. This CDR3 has 14 residues. CDR3 sequence reads: CSASLGPPNQPQHF. The CDR3 DNA is TGCAGTGCTAGTTTAGGACCGCCCAATCAGCCCCAGCATTTT.

This clonotype was seen many times. The V gene is TRBV7-2, the J gene TRBJ2-7, with D unresolved. Germline CDR1 SGHTA, CDR2 FQGNSA. CDR3 length: 13 residues. The V end lost 3 bases, the J end lost 0 bases, and 6 bases lay between the germline ends. The CDR3: CASSFQSSYEQYF. CDR3 coding DNA: TGTGCCAGCAGCTTTCAGAGCTCCTACGAGCAGTACTTC. Full variable domain (remainder filled in from reference TRBV7-2 and TRBJ2-7): GAGVSQSPSNKVTEKGKDVELRCDPISGHTALYWYRQSLGQGLEFLIYFQGNSAPDKSGLPSDRFSAERTGGSVSTLTIQRTQQEDSAVYLCASSFQSSYEQYFGPGTRLTVT.

This clonotype was counted ten times or more. The V gene is TRBV5-1, the J gene TRBJ1-2; D unresolved. Per germline, CDR1 SGHRS and CDR2 YFSETQ. V lost 5 bases to trimming and J lost 4 bases, with 6 bases between them. This CDR3 is 11 amino acids long. The CDR3 region has the DNA TGCGCCAGCAGGGAAAGCTATGGCTACACCTTC. Its protein product is CASRESYGYTF.

For this clonotype: This likely comes from a read error, as the CDR3 has no conserved phenylalanine or tryptophan at its end. J is TRBJ2-5 and V is TRBV6-5; D possibly corresponds to TRBD1 (6 bases). The CDR3 is 11 amino acids. Germline loops: CDR1 MNHEY, CDR2 SVGAGI. Written as DNA, the CDR3 is TGTGCCAGAAGTTACTCAGGGGCCCAGTACTTA. It is translated as CARSYSGAQYL.

At least ten counts were recorded for this clonotype. The chain links TRBV7-2 to TRBJ1-4; D is possibly TRBD1 (6 bases). With 4 bases removed from V and 8 bases from J, the gap between germline ends came to 20 bases. This CDR3 comprises 16 residues. Germline V lookup: CDR1 SGHTA, CDR2 FQGNSA. The CDR3 DNA is TGTGCCAGCAGCTACGGCGGGGGACACCCTAGCGAAAAACTGTTTTTT. Amino acids: CASSYGGGHPSEKLFF.

The chain couples TRBV7-8 to TRBJ2-7, with D perhaps TRBD2 (6 bases). Per the germline V gene, CDR1 is SGHVS and CDR2 is FQNEAQ. The CDR3 runs 15 residues. V lost 6 bases to trimming and J lost 0 bases, with 15 bases between them. The CDR3 nucleotides are TGTGCCAGCAGAGCCGGACTAACGCCCTCCTACGAGCAGTACTTC. Residues: CASRAGLTPSYEQYF.

As regards this clonotype: One end of the junction varies from germline; a read error may be responsible. The V and J genes are TRBV6-2 or TRBV6-3 and TRBJ1-6, with D possibly matching TRBD1 (6 bases). The CDR3 loop spans 16 amino acids. Germline V gives CDR1 MNHEY, CDR2 SVGEGT. CDR3 bases: TGTGCCAGCAGTTACACACAGGGTTTACTTAATTCACCCTTCCACTTT. Protein product: CASSYTQGLLNSPFHF.

The V and J genes are TRBV18 and TRBJ2-7, with D perhaps given as TRBD1 or TRBD2 (6 bases each). Trimming pared 3 bases from V and 6 bases from J, leaving 21 bases between. The CDR3 is 16 residues long. The germline gives CDR1 KGHSH, CDR2 LQKENI. CDR3 sequence: CASSPGGAAGFFEQYF. In DNA form, the CDR3 reads TGTGCCAGCTCACCGGGGGGCGCTGCCGGGTTTTTCGAGCAGTACTTC.

This clonotype occurred many times. The gene calls are TRBV19 and TRBJ2-2; tentative D call: TRBD2 (7 bases). Germline CDR1 is LNHDA and CDR2 is SQIVND (reference sequence). The CDR3 contains 14 residues. Trimming took off 7 bases at V and 2 bases at J, with 11 bases between the two ends. CDR3 residues: CASKGGLNTGELFF. The DNA for the CDR3 is TGTGCCAGTAAGGGGGGGCTTAACACCGGGGAGCTGTTTTTT.